These 17 T cell receptor beta chains were sequenced from one sample in a study of graft-versus-host responses after intestinal transplantation. Some clones are missing from TCRdb's copy, which holds only in-frame ones; the method was immunoSEQ multiplex PCR. The data contain fewer than 120,000 clones, just under 95% of them seen just once; the ten biggest clones take up roughly 0.5%. For these receptors, no antigen is known. This material consisted of unstimulated CD8+ T cells sorted from spleen or lymph node cells, taken before intestinal transplant. The receptors were gathered from a human donor who received an intestinal transplant.

This sequence joins TRBV5-8 and TRBJ2-7, with D possibly being TRBD2 (6 bases). Trimming pared 3 bases from V and 0 bases from J, leaving 16 bases between. This CDR3 is built from 16 residues. Germline CDR1 is SGHTS and CDR2 is YDEGEE. The CDR3 spells CASSWAGGENSYEQYF. In nucleotides, the CDR3 is TGTGCCAGCAGCTGGGCAGGCGGGGAGAACTCCTACGAGCAGTACTTC.

This chain uses TRBV6-1 with TRBJ2-1; D remains ambiguous. Germline values: CDR1 MNHNS, CDR2 SASEGT. Between the trimmed V and J ends, which lost 4 bases and 0 bases, there was a span of 10 bases. The CDR3 length is 15 residues. The CDR3 DNA reads TGTGCCAGCAGTGTTGACTCGAGCTCCTACAATGAGCAGTTCTTC. Protein sequence: CASSVDSSSYNEQFF.

This chain connects TRBV19 to TRBJ2-1; the match to TRBD2 covers 8 bases. The CDR3 spans 14 residues. The V gene's germline CDR1 is LNHDA and CDR2 SQIVND (reference sequence). V lost 3 bases to trimming and J lost 4 bases; unmatched junction nucleotides: 2. CDR3 region: CASSMLAGYNEQFF. CDR3 DNA sequence: TGTGCCAGTAGTATGTTAGCGGGGTACAATGAGCAGTTCTTC.

V usage is TRBV5-1 and J usage is TRBJ1-1; TRBD1 is a possible D gene (5 bases). The CDR3 covers 14 residues. Germline CDR1 and CDR2: SGHRS and YFSETQ. Trimming removed 5 bases from V and 6 bases from J, with 17 bases in between. CDR3 sequence reads: CASSYRIAAAEAFF. The CDR3 coding sequence is TGCGCCAGCAGTTACAGGATTGCTGCAGCTGAAGCTTTCTTT.

V gene TRBV30 combines with J gene TRBJ1-2; 7 nucleotides agree with TRBD1. This CDR3 spans 16 amino acids. The V segment lost 0 bases and the J segment 2 bases; nucleotides outside the gene matches: 9. CDR1 is GTSNPN and CDR2 is SVGIG in the germline V gene (reference sequence). In nucleotides, the CDR3 is TGTGCCTGGAGTGTACTCCTAAAGACAGGGAACTATGGCTACACCTTC. Its translation: CAWSVLLKTGNYGYTF.

The rearrangement uses TRBV13 and TRBJ2-1; D tentatively fits TRBD1 or TRBD2 (6 bases each). CDR3 length: 15 residues. The V end was cut by 4 bases, the J end by 3 bases, with 13 bases between. Germline CDR1 reads PRHDT; CDR2 reads FYEKMQ (reference sequence). CDR3 protein: CASSWVGGGYNEQFF. Here the CDR3 DNA reads TGTGCCAGCAGCTGGGTCGGGGGCGGCTACAATGAGCAGTTCTTC.

The V gene is TRBV13, the J gene TRBJ2-2; 9 nucleotides agree with TRBD2. Trimming at V came to 6 bases and at J to 6 bases, leaving 11 bases not matched to a gene. CDR3 length: 16 residues. Per germline, CDR1 PRHDT and CDR2 FYEKMQ (reference sequence). The CDR3 spells CASSSRLAERPGELFF. CDR3 sequence (DNA): TGTGCCAGCAGTTCGAGACTAGCGGAGCGACCCGGGGAGCTGTTTTTT.

This clone has just one count. The rearrangement links TRBV7-9 to TRBJ2-7, with TRBD2 identical over 12 bases. Germline V gene sequence: CDR1 SEHNR, CDR2 FQNEAQ (reference sequence). This CDR3 spans 16 amino acids. The ends lost 5 bases at V and 2 bases at J; junction bases unmatched: 7. The CDR3 nucleotides are TGTGCCAGCAGCCACAGACTAGCGGGAGTCGCCTACGAGCAGTACTTC. It yields the protein CASSHRLAGVAYEQYF.

This chain connects TRBV5-6 to TRBJ2-7; 8 nucleotides agree with TRBD2. Trimming removed 4 bases from V and 4 bases from J; junction bases left unmatched: 4. The CDR3 sequence is 13 residues long. Germline V gene sequence: CDR1 SGHDT, CDR2 YYEEEE. The DNA of the CDR3 is TGTGCCAGCAGCCAAGCGGGAGAGTACGAGCAGTACTTC. It codes for CASSQAGEYEQYF.

The gene calls are TRBV29-1 and TRBJ2-7; the D gene is possibly TRBD1 (5 bases). The CDR3 has 13 residues. Trimming removed 2 bases from V and 1 base from J, with 9 bases in between. Looked up from germline, CDR1 is SQVTM and CDR2 is ANQGSEA. As DNA, the CDR3 is TGCAGCGTTGAAAAACAGGCGTCCTACGAGCAGTACTTC. It is translated as CSVEKQASYEQYF.

V usage is TRBV2 and J usage is TRBJ2-2; 11 bases match TRBD2. The CDR3 has 17 residues. The V gene end was trimmed by 7 bases and the J gene end by 2 bases; junction bases not matched to a gene: 9. In germline, CDR1 is SNHLY, CDR2 FYNNEI. This CDR3 is CASTSGLAELNTGELFF. CDR3 bases: TGTGCCAGCACCTCGGGACTAGCGGAACTAAACACCGGGGAGCTGTTTTTT.

In DNA form, the CDR3 reads TGCGCCAGCAGTGAAGCGGGACTAGGCACAGATACGCAGTATTTT. Encoded protein: CASSEAGLGTDTQYF. The chain combines TRBV10-1 with TRBJ2-3, with 8 bases matching TRBD2. Trimming at V came to 3 bases and at J to 1 base, leaving 3 bases not matched to a gene. Germline lookup yields CDR1 WNHNN and CDR2 SYGVQD (reference sequence). There are 15 residues in the CDR3.

V and J are TRBV11-2 and TRBJ2-6, with a possible D match to TRBD2 (5 bases). CDR3 length: 14 amino acids. Germline CDR1 is SGHAT and CDR2 is FQNNGV. V lost 8 bases and J lost 1, with 9 bases in between. CDR3 DNA: TGTGCCAGCCTATGGGAGTCTGGGGCCAACGTCCTGACTTTC. Protein: CASLWESGANVLTF.

This chain joins TRBV19 and TRBJ2-3; 10 bases agree with TRBD2. The CDR3 length is 16 residues. V shed 5 bases and J 4 bases; nucleotides not matched to a gene: 9. CDR1 is LNHDA and CDR2 is SQIVND in the germline V gene (reference sequence). CDR3 region: CASSWTLAGVADTQYF. CDR3 in DNA: TGTGCCAGTAGTTGGACTCTAGCGGGAGTTGCAGATACGCAGTATTTT.

The chain joins TRBV9 to TRBJ2-7; no clear D. This CDR3 comprises 13 residues. The V and J ends lost 4 bases and 4 bases respectively, with 12 bases between them. The germline CDR1 and CDR2 sequences are SGDLS and YYNGEE. CDR3 sequence reads: CASSPSGLYEQYF. The DNA of the CDR3 is TGTGCCAGCAGCCCTAGTGGGCTGTACGAGCAGTACTTC.

The chain couples TRBV20-1 to TRBJ2-1, with 8 bases aligning to TRBD2. Germline V lookup: CDR1 DFQATT, CDR2 SNEGSKA (reference sequence). CDR3 length: 11 residues. The V segment lost 4 bases and the J segment 9 bases; nucleotides outside the gene matches: 2. CDR3 loop: CSATGGVEQFF. The CDR3 DNA is TGCAGTGCTACCGGGGGGGTTGAGCAGTTCTTC.

The gene calls are TRBV9 and TRBJ2-5, with TRBD1 matching 12 bases. The CDR3 is 17 amino acids. CDR1 SGDLS and CDR2 YYNGEE come from the germline V gene. The V gene end was trimmed by 1 base and the J gene end by 5 bases; junction bases not matched to a gene: 9. In nucleotides, the CDR3 is TGTGCCAGCAGCGTAACCGGGACAGGGGGCGTTGTGGAGACCCAGTACTTC. Translating it yields CASSVTGTGGVVETQYF.